What follows describes a single TCR beta chain. What it recognizes is unknown. Here immunoSEQ multiplex PCR was the method, and the copy in TCRdb shows in-frame clones only, minus some. The sample contains around 6,700 clones, approximately 72% of which appear only once. This entry is derived from a study of coeliac disease. Overall study results and limits: Published gliadin-specific TRB sequences appeared in about 55% of the 18 coeliac samples, 1 of 6 controls. The authors considered this approach unsuitable for unbiased detection of gliadin-specific T cells.

One frozen approximately 490,000-cell aliquot per fraction was sequenced. The sequencing input was lamina propria lymphocytes from the gut. The TCR originated in a man aged 50-59 years with active celiac disease.

This chain's CDR3 is CASSSRTSGGAYEQYF. As DNA, the CDR3 is TGTGCCAGCAGTTCCCGGACTAGCGGGGGGGCTTACGAGCAGTACTTC. This chain links TRBV27 with TRBJ2-7; TRBD2 aligns across 15 bases. The CDR3 sequence is 16 residues long. The germline V gene has CDR1 MNHEY and CDR2 SMNVEV (reference sequence). After removal of 4 bases from V and 4 bases from J, the junction contained 5 bases not matched to a gene.